The 26 T cell receptor beta chains below were found in one sample sequenced in a study of blood T cell repertoires in COVID-19. Some clones are missing from TCRdb's copy, which holds only in-frame ones; the method was immunoSEQ multiplex PCR. The sample comprises roughly 260,000 clones, over 75% of which are singletons, and 2% to 3% rests with the top ten. Sequenced: peripheral blood. The receptors come from a woman aged 50 to 60 with acute or convalescent COVID-19.

The rearrangement uses TRBV7-9 and TRBJ1-5; tentatively, D is TRBD1 (5 bases). With 6 bases removed from V and 3 bases from J, the gap between germline ends came to 21 bases. The CDR3 is 17 residues long. The germline gives CDR1 SEHNR, CDR2 FQNEAQ (reference sequence). CDR3 sequence reads: CASSRGSGGNDNQPQHF. The CDR3 bases are TGTGCCAGCAGTCGCGGGTCCGGGGGAAATGACAATCAGCCCCAGCATTTT.

The chain couples TRBV7-9 to TRBJ2-1; D is perhaps TRBD2 (6 bases). Trimming took 2 bases from V and 5 from J, leaving 13 bases between them. The CDR3 is 15 amino acids. Germline values: CDR1 SEHNR, CDR2 FQNEAQ (reference sequence). CDR3 sequence (DNA): TGTGCCAGCAGCTTAAAGCTAGCGCAACACAATGAGCAGTTCTTC. Amino acid sequence: CASSLKLAQHNEQFF.

The V call is TRBV28, the J call TRBJ1-2, with D possibly being TRBD1 (6 bases). The V end lost 6 bases, the J end lost 7 bases, and 24 bases lay between the germline ends. The length of the CDR3 is 16 residues. The germline V gene has CDR1 MDHEN and CDR2 SYDVKM. In DNA, the CDR3 is TGTGCCAGCAGCCCGGGAGGGGGGGGCGTTCTGGTTGGCTACACCTTC. Amino acid sequence: CASSPGGGGVLVGYTF.

The gene calls are TRBV28 and TRBJ1-1; D gene ambiguous. Germline V CDR1 and CDR2: MDHEN, SYDVKM. CDR3 length: 13 amino acids. The ends were cut back, 3 bases at V and 3 bases at J, with 8 bases in the middle. The CDR3 loop is CASSFSQYTEAFF. CDR3 coding DNA: TGTGCCAGCAGTTTTTCCCAGTACACTGAAGCTTTCTTT.

Only one count was recorded for this clone. The chain couples TRBV2 to TRBJ2-5; TRBD2 matches 8 bases. V gave up 4 bases and J gave up 4 bases; unmatched junction bases: 5. The germline CDR1 and CDR2 sequences are SNHLY and FYNNEI. This CDR3 comprises 14 residues. The CDR3 reads CASSAGLVLETQYF. The CDR3 bases are TGTGCCAGCAGTGCGGGACTAGTGTTAGAGACCCAGTACTTC. The full variable domain, rest sourced from reference TRBV2 and TRBJ2-5, is EPEVTQTPSHQVTQMGQEVILRCVPISNHLYFYWYRQILGQKVEFLVSFYNNEISEKSEIFDDQFSVERPDGSNFTLKIRSTKLEDSAMYFCASSAGLVLETQYFGPGTRLLVL.

The chain combines TRBV7-2 with TRBJ2-1; D gene ambiguous. The V end lost 2 bases, the J end lost 6 bases, and 5 bases lay between the germline ends. Germline CDR1 reads SGHTA; CDR2 reads FQGNSA. The CDR3 spans 12 residues. CDR3 sequence reads: CASSLSVNEQFF. The CDR3 DNA follows: TGTGCCAGCAGCTTATCGGTCAATGAGCAGTTCTTC.

CDR3 sequence: CASKYPGLETQYF. CDR3 coding DNA: TGTGCCAGCAAGTACCCGGGGTTGGAGACCCAGTACTTC. This chain uses TRBV7-2 with TRBJ2-5, with D possibly TRBD2 on 5 matching bases. Germline V gene sequence: CDR1 SGHTA, CDR2 FQGNSA. The CDR3 has 13 residues. V was trimmed by 7 bases and J by 5 bases, leaving 14 bases between them. Full variable domain (missing parts from reference TRBV7-2 and TRBJ2-5): GAGVSQSPSNKVTEKGKDVELRCDPISGHTALYWYRQSLGQGLEFLIYFQGNSAPDKSGLPSDRFSAERTGGSVSTLTIQRTQQEDSAVYLCASKYPGLETQYFGPGTRLLVL.

The CDR3 nucleotides are TGTGCCAGTAGGAGATCCTACACCGGGGAGCTGTTTTTT. Amino acids: CASRRSYTGELFF. J is TRBJ2-2 and V is TRBV19, with D unresolved. The CDR3 runs to 13 residues. Germline values: CDR1 LNHDA, CDR2 SQIVND (reference sequence). Trimming pared 6 bases from V and 3 bases from J, leaving 8 bases between.

The V call is TRBV12-3 or TRBV12-4, the J call TRBJ2-5; tentative D call: TRBD2 (6 bases). Between the trimmed V and J ends, which lost 10 bases and 5 bases, there was a span of 14 bases. CDR3 size: 12 residues. The DNA for the CDR3 is TGTGCCACTCGTCGGGGGAGGGAGACCCAGTACTTC. This encodes CATRRGRETQYF.

The chain links TRBV3-1 (or the pseudogene TRBV3-2) to TRBJ1-4, with D perhaps matching TRBD1 (6 bases). Deletions cut 2 bases from V and 3 bases from J, with 10 bases between. The CDR3 sequence is 15 residues long. Germline assignment: CDR1 LGHDT and CDR2 YNNKEL (reference sequence). The CDR3 DNA follows: TGTGCCAGCAGCCAAATGGGGGCCTCTAATGAAAAACTGTTTTTT. Amino acid sequence: CASSQMGASNEKLFF.

This clone appeared once. The chain has TRBV5-6 and TRBJ2-5; TRBD1 is a possible D gene (6 bases). Per germline, CDR1 SGHDT and CDR2 YYEEEE. The length of the CDR3 is 12 residues. V was clipped by 7 bases and J by 4 bases, with 11 bases between them. CDR3 DNA sequence: TGTGCCAGCTACAGGGTGGGAGAGACCCAGTACTTC. Protein product: CASYRVGETQYF.

The chain has TRBV5-6 and TRBJ1-4; the D gene is possibly TRBD1 (5 bases). The V and J ends lost 1 base and 8 bases respectively, with 12 bases between them. This CDR3 comprises 14 residues. Germline V lookup: CDR1 SGHDT, CDR2 YYEEEE. Written as DNA, the CDR3 is TGTGCCAGCAGCTTGTCAGGGATGAGGGAAAAACTGTTTTTT. It specifies CASSLSGMREKLFF. The full variable domain, its missing parts supplied by reference TRBV5-6 and TRBJ1-4, is DAGVTQSPTHLIKTRGQQVTLRCSPKSGHDTVSWYQQALGQGPQFIFQYYEEEERQRGNFPDRFSGHQFPNYSSELNVNALLLGDSALYLCASSLSGMREKLFFGSGTQLSVL.

The chain employs TRBV16 and TRBJ1-5; 10 bases align to TRBD1. Germline assignment: CDR1 KGHSY and CDR2 FQNENV. With 7 bases clipped from V and 1 base from J, the junction kept 7 bases outside the gene matches. This CDR3 comprises 16 residues. The CDR3 protein is CASNRQGARSNQPQHF. The DNA for the CDR3 is TGTGCCAGCAACCGACAGGGGGCGAGGAGCAATCAGCCCCAGCATTTT.

The chain is built from TRBV9 and TRBJ1-6; D call uncertain. With 4 bases removed from V and 3 bases from J, the gap between germline ends came to 11 bases. The CDR3 loop spans 15 amino acids. Germline values: CDR1 SGDLS, CDR2 YYNGEE. The CDR3 spells CASSNTGNYNSPLHF. CDR3 sequence (DNA): TGTGCCAGCAGCAATACGGGGAACTATAATTCACCCCTCCACTTT.

This clone was counted between two and nine times. The V gene is TRBV19, the J gene TRBJ2-7, with D possibly matching TRBD2 (6 bases). Trimming left V 2 bases short and J 1 base short, with 21 bases between. CDR1 and CDR2 (germline): LNHDA, SQIVND (reference sequence). CDR3 size: 18 residues. In nucleotides, the CDR3 is TGTGCCAGTAGTATATCGCGCCCGGGGGACGTTTTTTCCTACGAGCAGTACTTC. Translated, it gives CASSISRPGDVFSYEQYF.

This sequence joins TRBV28 and TRBJ1-5, with 12 bases that match TRBD1. Germline V gene sequence: CDR1 MDHEN, CDR2 SYDVKM. The CDR3 totals 16 residues. V lost 6 bases and J lost 5; bases outside the gene matches: 8. DNA of the CDR3: TGTGCCAGCAGCGTGGGGGGGACAGGGGGCTATCAGCCCCAGCATTTT. Translated: CASSVGGTGGYQPQHF.

The chain joins TRBV24-1 to TRBJ2-7, with no clear D. V was trimmed by 0 bases and J by 4 bases, leaving 6 bases between them. CDR3 length equals 13 residues. From germline, CDR1 is KGHDR and CDR2 SFDVKD. The CDR3 nucleotides read TGTGCCACCAGTGATTTGATCTCTTACGAGCAGTACTTC. Translating gives CATSDLISYEQYF.

This clone was counted only a few times. This sequence joins TRBV2 and TRBJ2-5, with TRBD2 matching 8 bases. The CDR3 has 13 residues. Trimming removed 7 bases from V and 5 bases from J; junction bases left unmatched: 6. Looked up from germline, CDR1 is SNHLY and CDR2 is FYNNEI. Here the CDR3 reads CASTGLEAETQYF. CDR3 coding DNA: TGTGCCAGCACGGGACTAGAGGCGGAGACCCAGTACTTC.

The gene calls are TRBV6-5 and TRBJ1-4; 9 nucleotides line up with TRBD1. There are 15 residues in the CDR3. V shed 5 bases and J 8 bases; nucleotides not matched to a gene: 9. CDR1 and CDR2 from the germline V gene are MNHEY and SVGAGI. The CDR3 DNA follows: TGTGCCAGCAGTCCCCCCGGGACAGGGCACGAAAAACTGTTTTTT. The encoded protein is CASSPPGTGHEKLFF.

The gene calls are TRBV2 and TRBJ2-2; 10 nucleotides agree with TRBD1. The CDR3 length is 14 residues. Germline assignment: CDR1 SNHLY and CDR2 FYNNEI. The trim removed 7 bases at V and 4 bases at J, leaving 3 bases unmatched. This CDR3 is CASIRDRGTGELFF. In DNA form, the CDR3 reads TGTGCCAGCATCCGGGACAGGGGCACCGGGGAGCTGTTTTTT.

This clone was counted only a few times. V usage is TRBV4-1 and J usage is TRBJ1-5; a possible D gene is TRBD1 (5 bases). CDR1 MGHRA and CDR2 YSYEKL come from the germline V gene. The CDR3 has 15 amino acids. Trimming stripped 4 bases from V and 4 bases from J, with 14 bases between. The CDR3 nucleotides are TGCGCCAGCAGCCGCACCGGGACTGCTAATCAGCCCCAGCATTTT. Translating gives CASSRTGTANQPQHF.

This clone was seen just once. The V gene is TRBV7-3, the J gene TRBJ2-1; 11 bases agree with TRBD1. Germline assignment: CDR1 SGHTA and CDR2 FQGTGA. The CDR3 runs 16 residues. The J segment lost 2 bases and the V segment lost 2 bases, leaving 2 bases of the junction unmatched. The CDR3 protein is CASSLEGQGAYNEQFF. CDR3 nucleotides: TGTGCCAGCAGCTTAGAGGGACAGGGGGCCTACAATGAGCAGTTCTTC.

The V call is TRBV9, the J call TRBJ1-1; 7 positions agree with TRBD1. V shed 3 bases and J 0 bases; nucleotides not matched to a gene: 8. In germline, CDR1 is SGDLS, CDR2 YYNGEE. This CDR3 comprises 16 residues. This chain's CDR3 is CASSAGTVAMNTEAFF. CDR3 bases: TGTGCCAGCAGCGCCGGGACAGTAGCCATGAACACTGAAGCTTTCTTT.

V gene TRBV28 combines with J gene TRBJ2-7; the match to TRBD2 covers 9 bases. The CDR3 extends over 15 amino acids. V trimming: 7 bases; J trimming: 0 bases; junction bases outside the gene matches: 7. Germline V gives CDR1 MDHEN, CDR2 SYDVKM. DNA for the CDR3: TGTGCCAGCACTGACAGACTAGCGGACTCCTACGAGCAGTACTTC. Its translation is CASTDRLADSYEQYF.

The rearrangement links TRBV9 to TRBJ2-7; the D gene is possibly TRBD2 (7 bases). From germline, CDR1 is SGDLS and CDR2 YYNGEE. This CDR3 is built from 15 residues. V was pared by 3 bases and J by 3 bases, with 16 bases between. The CDR3 DNA reads TGTGCCAGCAGCGCCGGGCGGGGGCTGGGCTACGAGCAGTACTTC. This encodes CASSAGRGLGYEQYF.

This rearrangement joins TRBV19 to TRBJ2-2; 7 bases fit TRBD1. Germline V lookup: CDR1 LNHDA, CDR2 SQIVND (reference sequence). The CDR3 covers 20 residues. V trimming: 0 bases; J trimming: 3 bases; junction bases outside the gene matches: 16. CDR3 coding DNA: TGTGCCAGTAGTATAGATACGTTATTCTATGAGGGGGCCCACACCGGGGAGCTGTTTTTT. Protein sequence: CASSIDTLFYEGAHTGELFF.